The 19 T cell receptor beta chains listed next were all sequenced from one sample in a study of cytomegalovirus exposure and HLA in healthy donors. PCR employed 60 Vbeta and 13 Jbeta primers. This table comes from immunoSEQ multiplex PCR, and its TCRdb copy is limited to in-frame clones, with some not included. This table has around 100,000 clones, roughly 88% appearing once. Sequencing used PBMCs. The source of these receptors is a young woman in good health and CMV-seronegative.

This chain uses TRBV7-2 with TRBJ2-3; perhaps TRBD2 as D (6 bases). The CDR3 contains 17 residues. V gave up 1 base and J gave up 0 bases, with 14 bases separating them. The germline CDR1 and CDR2 sequences are SGHTA and FQGNSA. DNA of the CDR3: TGTGCCAGCAGCTTAGGCTCGGCGGGATTTAGCACAGATACGCAGTATTTT. Protein: CASSLGSAGFSTDTQYF.

V is TRBV18 and J is TRBJ2-3, with 9 bases lining up with TRBD1. Germline-derived CDR1 and CDR2 are KGHSH and LQKENI. J lost 5 bases, V lost 4 bases, and 10 bases had no gene match. The CDR3 has 16 residues. The CDR3 is CASSLQNRGQGDTQYF. The CDR3 coding sequence is TGTGCCAGCTCACTGCAAAACAGGGGGCAAGGAGATACGCAGTATTTT.

The chain combines TRBV11-2 with TRBJ1-2; D is possibly TRBD1 (5 bases). The CDR3 is 13 residues long. Germline V gene sequence: CDR1 SGHAT, CDR2 FQNNGV. The V gene lost 0 bases and the J gene lost 8 bases, with 10 bases spanning the gap. The CDR3 nucleotides read TGTGCCAGCAGCTTAGAGGCAGGGTTAGGCTACACCTTC. Protein product: CASSLEAGLGYTF.

The chain carries TRBV7-2 and TRBJ1-2; D ambiguous. This CDR3 comprises 15 residues. Trimming cost V 2 bases and J 0 bases, with 10 bases left between them. Germline CDR1 is SGHTA and CDR2 is FQGNSA. The CDR3 DNA sequence: TGTGCCAGCAGCTTATCAGGCAAAACTAACTATGGCTACACCTTC. It translates to CASSLSGKTNYGYTF.

This chain uses TRBV18 with TRBJ2-1, with 8 bases identical to TRBD1. Trimming removed 3 bases from V and 1 base from J; junction bases left unmatched: 14. Germline V CDR1 and CDR2: KGHSH, LQKENI. The CDR3 consists of 19 residues. The CDR3 sequence is CASSPMDETGVRSYNEQFF. CDR3 DNA sequence: TGTGCCAGCTCACCCATGGACGAGACAGGGGTTAGGTCCTACAATGAGCAGTTCTTC.

The CDR3 region is CASSLARIEEQFF. As DNA, the CDR3 is TGTGCCAGCAGCTTAGCGAGAATCGAGGAGCAGTTCTTC. This chain connects TRBV11-1 to TRBJ2-1; D is unclear. Trimming removed 0 bases from V and 10 bases from J, with 10 bases in between. The CDR3 totals 13 residues. Germline V gives CDR1 SGHAT, CDR2 FQDESV (reference sequence). Looking up the rest from reference TRBV11-1 and TRBJ2-1 gives the full variable domain: EAEVAQSPRYKITEKSQAVAFWCDPISGHATLYWYRQILGQGPELLVQFQDESVVDDSQLPKDRFSAERLKGVDSTLKIQPAELGDSAMYLCASSLARIEEQFFGPGTRLTVL.

J is TRBJ2-5 and V is TRBV9, with TRBD1 as a possible D gene (5 bases). V shed 0 bases and J shed 3 bases, with 9 bases lying between them. Germline CDR1 SGDLS, CDR2 YYNGEE. The CDR3 consists of 14 residues. The CDR3 sequence: CASSVGRAKETQYF. CDR3 nucleotide sequence: TGTGCCAGCAGCGTAGGCAGGGCGAAAGAGACCCAGTACTTC. Complete variable domain (other parts from reference TRBV9 and TRBJ2-5): DSGVTQTPKHLITATGQRVTLRCSPRSGDLSVYWYQQSLDQGLQFLIQYYNGEERAKGNILERFSAQQFPDLHSELNLSSLELGDSALYFCASSVGRAKETQYFGPGTRLLVL.

The rearrangement joins TRBV5-6 to TRBJ2-7; 7 bases fit TRBD1. There are 15 residues in the CDR3. J was trimmed by 2 bases and V by 4 bases; bases with no gene match: 9. Germline CDR1 and CDR2: SGHDT and YYEEEE. CDR3 sequence reads: CASSPAGTETYEQYF. In nucleotides, the CDR3 is TGTGCCAGCAGCCCCGCCGGGACAGAGACCTACGAGCAGTACTTC. The entire variable domain, with the rest obtained from reference TRBV5-6 and TRBJ2-7, is as follows: DAGVTQSPTHLIKTRGQQVTLRCSPKSGHDTVSWYQQALGQGPQFIFQYYEEEERQRGNFPDRFSGHQFPNYSSELNVNALLLGDSALYLCASSPAGTETYEQYFGPGTRLTVT.

V and J are TRBV7-9 and TRBJ2-5; the D gene is possibly TRBD2 (6 bases). Trimming removed 2 bases at V and 11 bases at J, with 18 bases between. Germline CDR1 SEHNR, CDR2 FQNEAQ (reference sequence). The CDR3 contains 14 residues. CDR3 sequence: CASSLTGASEEQYF. As DNA, the CDR3 is TGTGCCAGCAGCTTAACGGGAGCGTCGGAAGAGCAGTACTTC.

This chain links TRBV28 with TRBJ1-2; 7 bases agree with TRBD1. The junction had 10 bases not matched to a gene; V was cut back by 8 bases and J by 4 bases. Germline CDR1 MDHEN, CDR2 SYDVKM. CDR3 length: 14 amino acids. CDR3 coding DNA: TGTGCCAGCCATGAGAGGGGGCGCTCCTATGGCTACACCTTC. This gives the protein CASHERGRSYGYTF.

This clone was observed a few times. The chain links TRBV6-4 to TRBJ2-3; D is unclear. Germline CDR1 is MRHNA and CDR2 is SNTAGT. The V end lost 4 bases, the J end lost 1 base, and 9 bases lay between the germline ends. The CDR3 covers 14 residues. The CDR3 DNA is TGTGCCAGCAGTGTTGGCCTGGGCACAGATACGCAGTATTTT. Its protein product is CASSVGLGTDTQYF.

V and J are TRBV14 and TRBJ1-6; 8 bases agree with TRBD1. J gave up 4 bases and V 2 bases, and 4 bases lay outside the gene matches. Germline V gene lookup returns CDR1 SGHDN and CDR2 FVKESK. The length of the CDR3 is 16 residues. CDR3 sequence: CASSQSGQGYNSPLHF. The CDR3 coding sequence is TGTGCCAGCAGCCAAAGCGGACAGGGATATAATTCACCCCTCCACTTT.

This sequence joins TRBV5-1 and TRBJ2-7; 14 nucleotides match TRBD2. This CDR3 is built from 14 residues. Germline V CDR1 and CDR2: SGHRS, YFSETQ. V shed 7 bases and J 2 bases; nucleotides not matched to a gene: 2. The CDR3 here is CASGTSGGTYEQYF. The CDR3 DNA is TGCGCCAGCGGGACTAGCGGGGGAACCTACGAGCAGTACTTC.

This clone was detected only a few times. This chain uses TRBV9 with TRBJ2-7, with TRBD1 matching over 9 bases. With V trimmed by 4 bases and J by 6 bases, 8 bases remained unmatched. This CDR3 has 14 amino acids. Per germline, CDR1 SGDLS and CDR2 YYNGEE. CDR3 DNA sequence: TGTGCCAGCAGCCTACAGGGGGCGAGCGTCGAGCAGTACTTC. Translated: CASSLQGASVEQYF.

In this sample, this clone turned up once. The chain combines TRBV27 with TRBJ2-2; D uncertain. The CDR3 covers 15 residues. Trimming cost V 0 bases and J 5 bases, with 10 bases left between them. Germline lookup yields CDR1 MNHEY and CDR2 SMNVEV (reference sequence). The CDR3 region has the DNA TGTGCCAGCAGTTTATCTCGGTTAAGTACCGGGGAGCTGTTTTTT. This translates into CASSLSRLSTGELFF.

The chain has TRBV30 and TRBJ2-7; tentatively, D is TRBD1 (6 bases). Germline CDR1 GTSNPN, CDR2 SVGIG (reference sequence). The CDR3 extends over 12 amino acids. V lost 6 bases, J lost 5 bases, and 14 bases lay in between. The DNA of the CDR3 is TGTGCCTGTACCAGGGGTGAGAACGAGCAGTACTTC. It is translated as CACTRGENEQYF. Complete variable domain (other parts from reference TRBV30 and TRBJ2-7): SQTIHQWPATLVQPVGSPLSLECTVEGTSNPNLYWYRQAAGRGLQLLFYSVGIGQISSEVPQNLSASRPQDRQFILSSKKLLLSDSGFYLCACTRGENEQYFGPGTRLTVT.

The chain couples TRBV7-2 to TRBJ2-7; perhaps TRBD2 as D (6 bases). CDR3 length: 17 amino acids. Germline-derived CDR1 and CDR2 are SGHTA and FQGNSA. Trimming cost V 5 bases and J 3 bases, with 23 bases left between them. CDR3 DNA sequence: TGTGCCAGCAGCCCGAGGGTGGTCGGGAGCTCCGTCTACGAGCAGTACTTC. Translation: CASSPRVVGSSVYEQYF.

This clone was counted between two and nine times. This chain connects TRBV7-2 to TRBJ1-2, with D hard to call. This CDR3 comprises 15 residues. The V end lost 1 base, the J end lost 4 bases, and 13 bases lay between the germline ends. Germline V CDR1 and CDR2: SGHTA, FQGNSA. The chain's CDR3 is CASSLEASSGYGYTF. CDR3 DNA sequence: TGTGCCAGCAGCTTAGAAGCCTCTTCAGGCTATGGCTACACCTTC.

The rearrangement uses TRBV30 and TRBJ1-5; 9 bases map to TRBD1. Germline V CDR1 and CDR2: GTSNPN, SVGIG (reference sequence). The CDR3 covers 15 residues. V gave up 3 bases and J gave up 1 base; unmatched junction bases: 4. In DNA form, the CDR3 reads TGTGCCTGGAGCCCCGGGACAGGGAGCAATCAGCCCCAGCATTTT. Translating gives CAWSPGTGSNQPQHF.